This T cell receptor beta chain was identified in a study of cytomegalovirus exposure and HLA in healthy donors. Study-level points and caveats: Most observed TCR sequences were rare, whereas some public TCRs were detected in many donors. TCR beta chains numbering under 200 were designated cytomegalovirus-associated.

The V and J ends lost 6 bases and 4 bases, in that order; junction bases with no gene match: 11. Germline CDR1 SGHTA, CDR2 FQGNSA. The CDR3 totals 15 residues. Turning to this clone: The antigen is unknown.

Using immunoSEQ multiplex PCR, the repertoire was profiled, and TCRdb retains in-frame clones only, with some absent. There are approximately 58,000 clones in the sample; roughly 94% occur only once, and 2% to 2.5% lies in the top ten. The genes are TRBV7-2 and TRBJ1-1; 7 bases align to TRBD1. The clonotype comes from a man aged 18-30 years in good health and CMV-seronegative. Sequencing input: PBMCs. CDR3 DNA sequence: TGTGCCAGCAGTTTTTTCCAGGGGGTAGGCACTGAAGCTTTCTTT. It specifies CASSFFQGVGTEAFF.